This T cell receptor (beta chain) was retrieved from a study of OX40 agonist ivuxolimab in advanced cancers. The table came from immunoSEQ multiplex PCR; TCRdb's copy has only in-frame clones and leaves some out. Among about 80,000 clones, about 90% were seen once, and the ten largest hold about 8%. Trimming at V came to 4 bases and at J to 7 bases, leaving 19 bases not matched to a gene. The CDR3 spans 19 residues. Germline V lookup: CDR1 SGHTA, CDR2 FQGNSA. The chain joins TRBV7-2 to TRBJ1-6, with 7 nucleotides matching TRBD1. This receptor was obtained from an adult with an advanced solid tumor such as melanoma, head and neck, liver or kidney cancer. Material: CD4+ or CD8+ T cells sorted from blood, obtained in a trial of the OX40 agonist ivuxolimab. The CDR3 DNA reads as TGTGCCAGCAGCTCCCGGGACTTCCGCGGTATCAGGGGGAATTCACCCCTCCACTTT. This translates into CASSSRDFRGIRGNSPLHF.